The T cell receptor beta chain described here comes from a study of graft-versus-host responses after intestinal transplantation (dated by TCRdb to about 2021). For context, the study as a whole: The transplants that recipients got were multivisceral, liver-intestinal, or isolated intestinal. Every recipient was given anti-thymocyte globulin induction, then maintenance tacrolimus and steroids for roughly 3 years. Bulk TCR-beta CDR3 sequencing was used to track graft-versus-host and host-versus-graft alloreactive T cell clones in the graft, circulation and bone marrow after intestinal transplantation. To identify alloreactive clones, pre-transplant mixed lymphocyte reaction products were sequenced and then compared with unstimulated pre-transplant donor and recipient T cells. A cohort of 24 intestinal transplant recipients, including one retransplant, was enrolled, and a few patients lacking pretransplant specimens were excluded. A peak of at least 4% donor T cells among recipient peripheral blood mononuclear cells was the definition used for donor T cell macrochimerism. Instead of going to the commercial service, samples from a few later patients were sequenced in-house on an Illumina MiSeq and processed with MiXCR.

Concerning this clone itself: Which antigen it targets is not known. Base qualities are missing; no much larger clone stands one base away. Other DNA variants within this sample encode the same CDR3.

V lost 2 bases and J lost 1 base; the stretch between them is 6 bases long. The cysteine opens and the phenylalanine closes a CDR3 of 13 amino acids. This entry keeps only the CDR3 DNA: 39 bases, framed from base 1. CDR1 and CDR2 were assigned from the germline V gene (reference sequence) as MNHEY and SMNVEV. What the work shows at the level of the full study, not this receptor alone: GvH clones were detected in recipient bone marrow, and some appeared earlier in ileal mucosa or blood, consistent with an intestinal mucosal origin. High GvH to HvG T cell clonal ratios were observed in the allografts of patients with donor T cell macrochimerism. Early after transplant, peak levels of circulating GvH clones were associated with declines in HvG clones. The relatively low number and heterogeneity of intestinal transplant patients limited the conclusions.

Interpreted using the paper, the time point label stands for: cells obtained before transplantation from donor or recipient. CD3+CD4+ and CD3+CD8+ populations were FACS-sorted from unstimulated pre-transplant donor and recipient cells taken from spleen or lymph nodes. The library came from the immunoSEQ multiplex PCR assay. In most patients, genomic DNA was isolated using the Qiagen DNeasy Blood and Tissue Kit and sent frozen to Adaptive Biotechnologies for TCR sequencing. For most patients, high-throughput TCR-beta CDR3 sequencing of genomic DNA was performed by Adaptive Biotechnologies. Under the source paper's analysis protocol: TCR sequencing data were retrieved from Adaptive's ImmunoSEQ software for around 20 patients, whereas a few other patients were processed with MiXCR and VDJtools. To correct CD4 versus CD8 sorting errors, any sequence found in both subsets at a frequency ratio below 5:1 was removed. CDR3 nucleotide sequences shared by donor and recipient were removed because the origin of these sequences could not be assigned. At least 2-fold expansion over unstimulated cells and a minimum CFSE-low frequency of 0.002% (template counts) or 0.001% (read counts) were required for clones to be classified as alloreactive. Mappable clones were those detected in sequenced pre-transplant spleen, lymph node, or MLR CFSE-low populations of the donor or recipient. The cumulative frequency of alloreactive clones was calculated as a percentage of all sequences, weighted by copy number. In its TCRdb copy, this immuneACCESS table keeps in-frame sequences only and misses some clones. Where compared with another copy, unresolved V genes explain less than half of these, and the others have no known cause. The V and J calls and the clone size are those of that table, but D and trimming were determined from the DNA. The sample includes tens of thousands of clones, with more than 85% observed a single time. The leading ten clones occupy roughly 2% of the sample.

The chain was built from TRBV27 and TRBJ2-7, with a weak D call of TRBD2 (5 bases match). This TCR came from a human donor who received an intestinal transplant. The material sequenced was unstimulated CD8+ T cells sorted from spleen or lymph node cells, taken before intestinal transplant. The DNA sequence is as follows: TGTGCCAGCAGTTTAGGCGGGTCCTACGAGCAGTACTTC. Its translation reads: CASSLGGSYEQYF.